This T cell receptor beta chain originates from a study of blood T cells in healthy people across ages. Study as a whole: Researchers report that template switching captured about one barcoded beta molecule per two T cells.

Notes on the study in general: Fewer expanded clones and more diversity marked long-lived versus aged donors.

Through a sample-barcoded 5' primer and a J-beta primer mix, a second PCR was run for roughly 7 to 11 cycles. MiXCR, applied by TCRdb to the 5' RACE reads, yields one record per CDR3 protein. The data hold about 1.7 million distinct CDR3 sequences, with 25% to 30% observed a single time. In terms of origin and age, donors were healthy Caucasian individuals from Russia aged 6 to 90. This clonotype was picked up a small number of times. The target antigen is unknown. Germline is not matched at one junction end, which may reflect a read error. Germline V lookup: CDR1 SGHTA, CDR2 FQGTGA. This CDR3 region has 12 residues.

The chain couples TRBV7-3 to TRBJ2-3; tentatively, D is TRBD2 (5 bases). The sequence derives from a woman in her thirties in good health. Sequencing was carried out using blood. The CDR3 protein is CASGLPGNTQYF. The CDR3 nucleotides read TGTGCCAGCGGCTTGCCGGGAAATACGCAGTATTTT. Supplemented by reference TRBV7-3 and TRBJ2-3, the full variable domain reads GAGVSQTPSNKVTEKGKYVELRCDPISGHTALYWYRQSLGQGPEFLIYFQGTGAADDSGLPNDRFFAVRPEGSVSTLKIQRTERGDSAVYLCASGLPGNTQYFGPGTRLTVL.